This T cell receptor beta chain was retrieved from a study of OX40 agonist ivuxolimab in advanced cancers. Germline values: CDR1 SQVTM, CDR2 ANQGSEA. CDR3 size: 13 residues. With 4 bases removed from V and 0 bases from J, the gap between germline ends came to 9 bases. Clones were sequenced by immunoSEQ multiplex PCR, and TCRdb holds only the in-frame ones, with some missing. This sample has under 90,000 clones, with over 85% found just once. This sequence originates from an adult with an advanced solid tumor such as melanoma, head and neck, liver or kidney cancer. Source: CD4+ or CD8+ T cells sorted from blood, taken in a trial of the OX40 agonist ivuxolimab. The chain joins TRBV29-1 to TRBJ1-1; D unclear. CDR3 DNA: TGCAGCGTTGGCCGGGCGGTGAACACTGAAGCTTTCTTT. Encoded protein: CSVGRAVNTEAFF.